Below are 11 T cell receptor beta chains sequenced from a single sample in a study of blood T cell repertoires in COVID-19. Libraries were prepared by immunoSEQ multiplex PCR; TCRdb keeps only in-frame clonotypes and omits some of them. The sample yields hundreds of thousands of clones, over 75% seen once. The sample consisted of PBMCs or T cells enriched from blood (not recorded which). The receptor set was obtained from a woman between 40 and 55 years old who had recovered from COVID-19.

The chain links TRBV18 to TRBJ2-1; perhaps TRBD2 as D (5 bases). The CDR3 runs to 16 residues. V was pared by 1 base and J by 7 bases, with 17 bases between. The germline V gene has CDR1 KGHSH and CDR2 LQKENI. CDR3 sequence (DNA): TGTGCCAGCTCACCACGGACTCCACGGGCCAGTAATGAGCAGTTCTTC. This codes for CASSPRTPRASNEQFF.

The gene calls are TRBV9 and TRBJ2-2, with 11 bases fitting TRBD1. V trimming: 4 bases; J trimming: 0 bases; junction bases outside the gene matches: 11. Germline V gives CDR1 SGDLS, CDR2 YYNGEE. The CDR3 runs 19 residues. CDR3 DNA: TGTGCCAGCAGCCTCCCCCCTTCGGGACAGGGGGCGAACACCGGGGAGCTGTTTTTT. It specifies CASSLPPSGQGANTGELFF.

As regards this clone: This specimen includes other DNA sequences encoding the same CDR3. The chain uses TRBV12-3 or TRBV12-4 and TRBJ2-7, with 7 nucleotides matching TRBD1. The CDR3 is 12 residues long. V was pared by 6 bases and J by 3 bases, with 2 bases of the junction left unmatched. Here the CDR3 DNA reads TGTGCCAGCAGCAGGGACAGCTACGAGCAGTACTTC. Amino acids: CASSRDSYEQYF.

The V gene is TRBV7-2, the J gene TRBJ1-1, with a tentative D call TRBD1 (5 bases). Trimming took 2 bases from V and 6 from J, leaving 10 bases between them. The germline V gene encodes CDR1 SGHTA and CDR2 FQGNSA. The CDR3 length is 13 residues. The DNA for the CDR3 is TGTGCCAGCAGCTTATTGTGGGGGGCTGAAGCTTTCTTT. It encodes CASSLLWGAEAFF.

The count of this clone is one. V and J are TRBV6-2 or TRBV6-3 and TRBJ1-2; no definite D call. Germline assignment: CDR1 MNHEY and CDR2 SVGEGT. The ends were cut back, 2 bases at V and 2 bases at J, with 9 bases in the middle. This CDR3 spans 14 amino acids. CDR3: CASSYGQANYGYTF. For the CDR3, the DNA is TGTGCCAGCAGTTACGGCCAGGCGAACTATGGCTACACCTTC.

The genes are TRBV7-5 and TRBJ1-3. TRBV7-5 is a pseudogene locus. There are 15 residues in the CDR3. The CDR3: CARIEKLYSGNTIYF. The DNA of the CDR3 is TGTGCCAGAATTGAAAAGCTCTACTCTGGAAACACCATATATTTT.

CDR3 region: CASSRGADEQFF. The CDR3 nucleotides read TGTGCCAGCAGCCGGGGGGCTGATGAGCAGTTCTTC. The chain joins TRBV5-6 to TRBJ2-1, with D possibly matching TRBD2 (7 bases). The V gene's germline CDR1 is SGHDT and CDR2 YYEEEE. Trimming took 4 bases from V and 8 from J, leaving 10 bases between them. This CDR3 region has 12 residues. Full variable domain (missing parts from reference TRBV5-6 and TRBJ2-1): DAGVTQSPTHLIKTRGQQVTLRCSPKSGHDTVSWYQQALGQGPQFIFQYYEEEERQRGNFPDRFSGHQFPNYSSELNVNALLLGDSALYLCASSRGADEQFFGPGTRLTVL.

The chain links TRBV4-3 to TRBJ1-5; 8 nucleotides align to TRBD1. J gave up 0 bases and V 3 bases, and 4 bases lay outside the gene matches. This CDR3 comprises 16 residues. CDR1 LGHNA and CDR2 YSLEER come from the germline V gene. CDR3 coding DNA: TGCGCCAGCAGCCAGGAGACAGGGGTTAGCAATCAGCCCCAGCATTTT. As protein: CASSQETGVSNQPQHF.

The chain carries TRBV24-1 and TRBJ2-1, with D possibly being TRBD2 (5 bases). The CDR3 covers 13 residues. V gave up 10 bases and J gave up 9 bases, with 18 bases separating them. CDR1 is KGHDR, CDR2 SFDVKD, per germline. The DNA for the CDR3 is TGTGCCACGATAGGGCAGGTTGAGGGTGAGCAGTTCTTC. As protein: CATIGQVEGEQFF.

The CDR3 sequence is CSVGPAGGNEKLFF. The CDR3 nucleotides read TGCAGCGTTGGACCCGCAGGGGGGAATGAAAAACTGTTTTTT. The J gene is TRBJ1-4, the V gene TRBV29-1, with 7 bases identical to TRBD1. The V gene's germline CDR1 is SQVTM and CDR2 ANQGSEA. The CDR3 loop spans 14 amino acids. Losses at the gene ends were 4 bases for V and 5 bases for J; bases not matched to a gene: 7.

The CDR3 DNA sequence: TGTGCCAGCAGCTCGCTCGACAGGGAAGAGACCCAGTACTTC. Translating it yields CASSSLDREETQYF. The gene calls are TRBV7-2 and TRBJ2-5; 7 bases fit TRBD1. From germline, CDR1 is SGHTA and CDR2 FQGNSA. This CDR3 has 14 amino acids. Germline trimming cut 4 bases from V and 3 bases from J; bases unmatched to any gene: 5.